This note documents a single TCR beta chain sequence. Participant-given clinical history determined each cohort assignment. This sample is drawn from a study of blood T cell repertoires in COVID-19. Study in general: Acute and convalescent COVID-19 samples came from the United States, Italy and Spain. Sources were T cells, B-cell-depleted T cells, or PBMCs; the material itself was cDNA or gDNA.

Repertoires were generated with immunoSEQ multiplex PCR, while TCRdb's copy carries only in-frame clones and drops some. The sample includes under 300,000 clones, roughly 90% seen only once; the top ten take roughly 1.8%. V lost 6 bases, J lost 8 bases, and 7 bases stayed unmatched. In germline, CDR1 is WNHNN, CDR2 SYGVQD (reference sequence). The CDR3 extends over 15 amino acids. The sample consisted of PBMCs or T cells enriched from blood (not recorded which). This TCR came from a woman in her sixties or seventies who had recovered from COVID-19. The V call is TRBV10-1, the J call TRBJ2-1; 13 bases line up with TRBD2. CDR3 in DNA: TGCGCCAGCAGCTTGTCCGGGACTAGCGGGGATGAGCAGTTCTTC. Translation gives CASSLSGTSGDEQFF.